The 8 T cell receptor beta chains presented below share a single source sample, sequenced in a study of neurological immune-mediated disorders (dated by TCRdb to between 2019 and 2020). Library preparation used 5' RACE. Sequencing was performed on an Illumina HiSeq 2500. Through fastp at Q25 and MiXCR, TCRdb rebuilt clones from the public reads, retaining in-frame beta chains. Every distinct CDR3 protein forms one entry, paired with its most common genes and DNA. The sample yields 130,000 or so distinct CDR3 sequences; roughly 3.2% were counted once. The leading ten clones occupy 1.3% of the sample. The sample taken for sequencing was PBMCs. Receptors originate from a woman in her twenties or thirties with multiple sclerosis.

This clonotype was counted ten times or more. The rearrangement links TRBV4-3 to TRBJ1-2; perhaps TRBD1 as D (5 bases). Deletions cut 1 base from V and 4 bases from J, with 25 bases between. This CDR3 region has 19 residues. CDR1 LGHNA and CDR2 YSLEER come from the germline V gene. CDR3 sequence (DNA): TGCGCCAGCAGCCAAGTCCGCCTCGGGGCGTCAGGGCAGGTCTATGGCTACACCTTC. Amino acid sequence: CASSQVRLGASGQVYGYTF.

In its sample, this clonotype was seen many times. V and J are TRBV27 and TRBJ2-1; 8 bases are a match to TRBD1. Germline V gene lookup returns CDR1 MNHEY and CDR2 SMNVEV (reference sequence). The CDR3 has 13 residues. V gave up 4 bases and J gave up 6 bases; unmatched junction bases: 2. This chain's CDR3 is CASSYTGGNEQFF. The DNA for the CDR3 is TGTGCCAGCAGTTATACAGGGGGCAATGAGCAGTTCTTC.

The table lists this clonotype with many counts. This rearrangement joins TRBV5-1 to TRBJ2-3; the D gene is possibly TRBD1 (6 bases). The CDR3 is made up of 14 amino acids. The germline V and J ends were trimmed by 4 bases and 2 bases, with 11 bases remaining between them. Looked up from germline, CDR1 is SGHRS and CDR2 is YFSETQ. CDR3 amino acids: CASSPWDTTDTQYF. CDR3 nucleotide sequence: TGCGCCAGCAGCCCCTGGGACACCACAGATACGCAGTATTTT.

This chain links TRBV7-2 with TRBJ2-7, with D perhaps TRBD2 (5 bases). Trimming took off 4 bases at V and 6 bases at J, with 16 bases between the two ends. The germline gives CDR1 SGHTA, CDR2 FQGNSA. The CDR3 has 14 residues. CDR3 residues: CASSSRSSLSEQYF. The CDR3 nucleotides are TGTGCCAGCAGCTCCCGGTCTAGCTTGAGCGAGCAGTACTTC.

In its sample, this clonotype was seen many times. The chain employs TRBV20-1 and TRBJ2-2; D uncertain. Germline CDR1 and CDR2: DFQATT and SNEGSKA (reference sequence). Trimming removed 0 bases at V and 4 bases at J, with 6 bases between. The length of the CDR3 is 13 residues. The CDR3 DNA follows: TGCAGTGCTAGAGATGCACTCACCGGGGAGCTGTTTTTT. It is translated as CSARDALTGELFF.

This clonotype showed up many times. CDR3 sequence: CASSATRHEQFF. The CDR3 region has the DNA TGTGCCAGCAGTGCCACTAGGCATGAGCAGTTCTTC. The J gene is TRBJ2-1, the V gene TRBV27; maybe TRBD2 (5 bases). The CDR3 contains 12 residues. The V gene lost 5 bases and the J gene lost 8 bases, with 10 bases spanning the gap. Germline V lookup: CDR1 MNHEY, CDR2 SMNVEV (reference sequence).

The V call is TRBV6-5, the J call TRBJ2-7, with D possibly matching TRBD1 (5 bases). Per the germline V gene, CDR1 is MNHEY and CDR2 is SVGAGI. Trimming removed 3 bases at V and 1 base at J, with 7 bases between. The CDR3 totals 13 residues. The CDR3 nucleotides are TGTGCCAGCAGTTATGCAGGGTCCTACGAGCAGTACTTC. Its protein is CASSYAGSYEQYF.

This clonotype was observed at least ten times. The chain is built from TRBV5-6 and TRBJ2-2, with 14 bases lining up with TRBD2. CDR1 is SGHDT, CDR2 YYEEEE, per germline. This CDR3 has 18 residues. With 4 bases clipped from V and 4 bases from J, the junction kept 9 bases outside the gene matches. The CDR3: CASSQKGLAGEFTGELFF. The DNA of the CDR3 is TGTGCCAGCAGCCAAAAGGGACTAGCGGGGGAGTTCACCGGGGAGCTGTTTTTT.